This is a list of T cell receptor beta chains from one sample in a study of cytomegalovirus exposure and HLA in healthy donors. The method was immunoSEQ multiplex PCR; TCRdb's version includes in-frame clones alone and lacks a portion of them. The sample has around 160,000 clones, about two thirds seen once; the top ten hold 1.5% to 2%. The source material was PBMCs. These receptors all stem from a woman younger than 35 in good health and CMV-seronegative. Both conserved end residues are part of each CDR3. A D gene is named only where the DNA matches it firmly. Clone sizes are given selectively: once, few, many, or a class where the clone is expanded.

TRBV30	-	-	TRBJ1-1	CAWSSGVKAFF	TGTGCCTGGAGTTCAGGGGTAAAAGCTTTCTTT
TRBV13	-	TRBD1	TRBJ1-4	CASSSGTGGQSLFF	TGTGCCAGCAGCTCCGGGACAGGGGGCCAATCTCTGTTTTTT
TRBV19	-	-	TRBJ1-6	CATQKGQHSPLHF	TGTGCCACACAGAAAGGCCAGCATTCACCCCTCCACTTT
TRBV7-3	-	-	TRBJ1-6	CASSLRGSYNSPLHF	TGTGCCAGCAGCTTAAGAGGCTCCTATAATTCACCCCTCCACTTT
TRBV4-1	-	-	TRBJ2-3	CASSQGASVEDTQYF	TGCGCCAGCAGCCAGGGGGCCTCCGTGGAAGATACGCAGTATTTT
TRBV7-3	-	TRBD1	TRBJ1-1	CASSFQGQGANTEAFF	TGTGCCAGCAGCTTCCAGGGACAGGGCGCGAACACTGAAGCTTTCTTT
TRBV25-1	few	-	TRBJ2-3	CASSFQMSDTQYF	TGTGCCAGCAGTTTTCAGATGTCAGATACGCAGTATTTT
TRBV5-8	-	-	TRBJ2-3	CASSSRRDTHTDTQYF	TGTGCCAGCAGCAGCCGCCGGGACACACACACAGATACGCAGTATTTT
TRBV2	once	TRBD2	TRBJ2-1	CASSREGRNEQFF	TGTGCCAGCAGTCGGGAGGGCCGGAATGAGCAGTTCTTC
TRBV28	-	-	TRBJ2-3	CASGTSTDTQYF	TGTGCCAGCGGGACAAGCACAGATACGCAGTATTTT
TRBV19	few	TRBD1	TRBJ1-4	CASTPGTGRIEKLFF	TGTGCCAGTACCCCAGGGACAGGGAGGATTGAAAAACTGTTTTTT
TRBV7-2	-	-	TRBJ2-5	CASSSGVQETQYF	TGTGCCAGCAGCTCAGGGGTACAAGAGACCCAGTACTTC
TRBV5-6	-	-	TRBJ1-4	CASSLFAGVAATNEKLFF	TGTGCCAGCAGCCTCTTCGCCGGGGTCGCGGCAACTAATGAAAAACTGTTTTTT
TRBV6-5	few	-	TRBJ1-1	CASSLTAGNTEAFF	TGTGCCAGCAGTTTGACAGCAGGGAACACTGAAGCTTTCTTT
TRBV11-3	-	-	TRBJ2-5	CASSLGFSETQYF	TGTGCCAGCAGCTTAGGGTTTAGTGAGACCCAGTACTTC
TRBV6-1	few	TRBD1	TRBJ1-2	CASREGLGTGTSFIIFF	TGTGCCAGCAGGGAAGGGTTAGGGACAGGGACTAGTTTCATTATCTTCTTC
TRBV5-6	-	-	TRBJ1-1	CASRPGTATWDTEAFF	TGTGCCAGCAGACCTGGGACTGCAACCTGGGACACTGAAGCTTTCTTT
TRBV27	-	-	TRBJ2-2	CASTLRAANTGELFF	TGTGCCAGCACCCTCAGAGCGGCGAACACCGGGGAGCTGTTTTTT
TRBV29-1	-	TRBD2	TRBJ2-1	CSVERRGGHYNEQFF	TGCAGCGTTGAAAGACGGGGGGGCCACTACAATGAGCAGTTCTTC
TRBV7-9	-	-	TRBJ2-6	CASSSGSGANVLTF	TGTGCCAGCAGTTCCGGGTCTGGGGCCAACGTCCTGACTTTC
TRBV7-2	-	TRBD1	TRBJ1-2	CASSSQTGGGYTF	TGTGCCAGCAGCTCTCAGACAGGGGGTGGCTACACCTTC
TRBV7-9	-	TRBD1	TRBJ1-1	CASSLEVVGQGQAFF	TGTGCCAGCAGCTTAGAAGTGGTCGGACAGGGTCAAGCTTTCTTT
TRBV11-2	-	TRBD2	TRBJ2-7	CASSVTSGGPTYREQYF	TGTGCCAGCAGCGTTACTAGCGGGGGACCAACCTACAGGGAGCAGTACTTC
TRBV7-2	-	TRBD2	TRBJ2-3	CASSLDLAGGQDTQYF	TGTGCCAGCAGCTTAGACCTAGCGGGTGGTCAAGATACGCAGTATTTT
TRBV4-2	-	TRBD2	TRBJ2-5	CASSQGTSLSQETQYF	TGTGCCAGCAGCCAAGGGACTAGCCTTAGCCAAGAGACCCAGTACTTC
TRBV2	-	TRBD1	TRBJ2-5	CASSPSPGQGYQETQYF	TGTGCCAGCAGTCCCTCTCCGGGACAGGGGTACCAAGAGACCCAGTACTTC
TRBV6-6	-	-	TRBJ1-5	CASSPRRQDNQPQHF	TGTGCCAGCAGCCCGCGTAGGCAGGACAATCAGCCCCAGCATTTT
TRBV27	few	TRBD1	TRBJ1-4	CASSPGPGQGIEKLFF	TGTGCCAGCAGTCCGGGACCGGGACAGGGGATAGAAAAACTGTTTTTT
TRBV11-3	-	-	TRBJ1-3	CASSLGPDYSGNTIYF	TGTGCCAGCAGCTTGGGTCCGGACTACTCTGGAAACACCATATATTTT
TRBV2	-	-	TRBJ1-5	CASSGNRGNQPQHF	TGTGCCAGCAGTGGAAACAGGGGCAATCAGCCCCAGCATTTT
TRBV11-3	-	-	TRBJ2-3	CASSVGGADTQYF	TGTGCCAGCAGCGTCGGAGGCGCAGATACGCAGTATTTT
TRBV6-5	-	-	TRBJ1-2	CAGSYSGPGSYGYTF	TGTGCCGGCAGTTACTCAGGTCCAGGCAGCTATGGCTACACCTTC
TRBV4-3	-	TRBD1	TRBJ2-2	CASSPKPDRGRDTGELFF	TGCGCCAGCAGCCCCAAACCCGACAGGGGGCGGGACACCGGGGAGCTGTTTTTT
TRBV19	-	TRBD1	TRBJ1-1	CASSIRGTGGEAFF	TGTGCCAGTAGTATAAGGGGGACAGGAGGTGAAGCTTTCTTC
TRBV4-3	once	TRBD1	TRBJ2-1	CASSPTSRGQESNEQFF	TGCGCCAGCAGCCCCACGAGCAGGGGACAGGAGTCGAATGAGCAGTTCTTC
TRBV10-2	once	TRBD1	TRBJ1-5	CASSESRGNQPQHF	TGCGCCAGCAGTGAGAGCAGGGGGAATCAGCCCCAGCATTTT
TRBV7-9	-	TRBD2	TRBJ2-1	CASSSPTSGRGNEQFF	TGTGCCAGCAGCTCACCGACTAGCGGGAGGGGGAATGAGCAGTTCTTC
TRBV18	-	TRBD1	TRBJ1-2	CASSLGTGDGYTF	TGTGCCAGCTCACTCGGGACAGGGGATGGCTACACCTTC
TRBV7-9	-	-	TRBJ1-2	CASSLVGGPPIGYTF	TGTGCCAGCAGCTTAGTCGGGGGTCCTCCTATTGGCTACACCTTC
TRBV15	-	-	TRBJ1-1	CATSREAGDDTEAFF	TGTGCCACCAGCAGAGAGGCAGGGGATGACACTGAAGCTTTCTTT
TRBV6-5	-	TRBD1	TRBJ1-4	CASSYGDRLNEKLFF	TGTGCCAGCAGTTACGGGGACAGGCTTAATGAAAAACTGTTTTTT
TRBV23-1	-	TRBD1	TRBJ1-4	CASSPRGTGEEKLFF	TGCGCCAGCAGCCCCCGAGGGACAGGAGAGGAAAAACTGTTTTTT
TRBV9	-	TRBD1	TRBJ1-3	CASSGQGRTGNTIYF	TGTGCCAGCAGCGGACAGGGGAGGACTGGAAACACCATATATTTT
TRBV9	-	-	TRBJ1-3	CASMGLGNTIYF	TGTGCCAGCATGGGGCTTGGAAACACCATATATTTT
TRBV15	-	TRBD1	TRBJ1-2	CATSLRTGYGYTF	TGTGCCACCAGCCTCAGGACAGGGTATGGCTACACCTTC
TRBV10-1	-	-	TRBJ2-7	CASSLQGNHEQYF	TGCGCCAGCAGTCTACAGGGTAACCACGAGCAGTACTTC
TRBV7-7	-	TRBD2	TRBJ2-1	CASSLSGGANEQFF	TGTGCTAGCAGCTTAAGCGGGGGGGCGAATGAGCAGTTCTTC
TRBV5-6	-	-	TRBJ2-1	CASSLGVDEQFF	TGTGCCAGCAGCTTGGGAGTAGATGAGCAGTTCTTC
TRBV5-1	-	-	TRBJ2-2	CASSSSVNTGELFF	TGCGCCAGCAGCTCCAGCGTCAACACCGGGGAGCTGTTTTTT
TRBV4-1	few	TRBD2	TRBJ2-2	CASSLWLGGGTGELFF	TGCGCCAGCAGCCTTTGGTTGGGGGGGGGCACCGGGGAGCTGTTTTTT
TRBV5-1	once	TRBD1	TRBJ1-1	CASSSTGSADTEAFF	TGCGCCAGCAGCTCGACAGGGTCCGCGGACACTGAAGCTTTCTTT
TRBV5-1	-	TRBD1	TRBJ1-1	CASSRTGGDDTEAFF	TGCGCCAGCAGCAGAACAGGGGGGGACGACACTGAAGCTTTCTTT
TRBV28	-	-	TRBJ2-5	CASSSTETQYF	TGTGCCAGCAGTTCGACTGAGACCCAGTACTTC
TRBV4-1	few	TRBD1	TRBJ2-5	CASRNEGQGALAQYF	TGCGCCAGCAGGAATGAGGGACAGGGGGCCTTGGCCCAGTACTTC
TRBV19	-	TRBD1	TRBJ2-7	CASSVGQDRYEQYF	TGTGCCAGTAGCGTGGGACAGGACCGCTACGAGCAGTACTTC
TRBV7-9	few	TRBD2	TRBJ2-1	CASRTGTSGYNEQFF	TGTGCCAGCAGAACCGGGACTAGCGGTTACAATGAGCAGTTCTTC
TRBV30	-	TRBD1	TRBJ1-4	CAWSVQGAEKLFF	TGTGCCTGGAGTGTACAGGGGGCTGAAAAACTGTTTTTT
TRBV29-1	-	TRBD1	TRBJ1-1	CSVDRENTEAFF	TGCAGCGTCGACAGGGAGAACACTGAAGCTTTCTTT